The clone carrying this TCR beta chain was seen just once. Its antigen is currently unknown. Primers used in a second PCR of about 7 to 12 cycles were a sample-barcoded 5' primer and a J-beta primer mix. MiXCR was run by TCRdb on the 5' RACE reads, yielding one entry per CDR3 protein. The table includes about 800,000 distinct CDR3 sequences, 58% detected once. This entry belongs to a study of blood T cells in healthy people across ages. At the level of the study: There was about one barcoded beta molecule captured by template switching per two T cells.

Each donor's blood draw was roughly 10 milliliters of peripheral blood. Whenever a sample was processed, at least 7 million PBMCs were isolated. Study-level findings and limits: Among T cells, TCR beta diversity per million cells dropped roughly linearly as age rose.

V lost 5 bases and J lost 2, with 14 bases in between. The germline gives CDR1 SEHNR, CDR2 FQNEAQ (reference sequence). The CDR3 is 15 amino acids. This chain uses TRBV7-9 with TRBJ2-3; possible D gene TRBD1, 6 bases. The specimen sequenced was blood. The receptor was isolated from a man younger than 40 in good health. The CDR3 DNA sequence: TGTGCCAGCAGCCGCGTCGGACAGAACACAGATACGCAGTATTTT. It yields the protein CASSRVGQNTDTQYF.